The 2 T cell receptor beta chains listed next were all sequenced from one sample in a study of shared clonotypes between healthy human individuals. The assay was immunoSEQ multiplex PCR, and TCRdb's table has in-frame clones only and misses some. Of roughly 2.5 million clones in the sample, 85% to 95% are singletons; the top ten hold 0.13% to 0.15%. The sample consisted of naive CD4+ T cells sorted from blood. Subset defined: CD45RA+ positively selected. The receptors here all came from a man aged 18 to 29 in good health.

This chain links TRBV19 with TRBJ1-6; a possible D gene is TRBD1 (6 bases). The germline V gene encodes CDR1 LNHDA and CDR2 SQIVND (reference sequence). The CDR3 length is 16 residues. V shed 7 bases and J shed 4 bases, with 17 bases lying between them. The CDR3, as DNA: TGTGCCAGTAAAACGGGGGCTCGGCTTTATAATTCACCCCTCCACTTT. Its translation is CASKTGARLYNSPLHF.

The CDR3 region is CASALEGGRRTGELFF. Here the CDR3 DNA reads TGTGCCAGCGCCTTAGAGGGGGGCCGTCGCACCGGGGAGCTGTTTTTT. V is TRBV6-4 and J is TRBJ2-2; TRBD1 or TRBD2 may be the D gene (6 bases each). Germline V CDR1 and CDR2: MRHNA, SNTAGT. The CDR3 extends over 16 amino acids. Deletions cut 8 bases from V and 4 bases from J, with 20 bases between.